This TCR beta chain originates from a study of T cells after yellow fever vaccination. Study-level findings and limits: Just a small share of clonotypes turned up in the CD4 compartment as well as the CD8 compartment. Most clones from primary vaccination resurfaced after the booster (about 96% CD4, around 89% CD8).

This CDR3 has 13 amino acids. V was cut by 4 bases and J by 4 bases, with 10 bases left in between. The germline V gene has CDR1 SGHAT and CDR2 FQNNGV. MiXCR, applied by TCRdb to the 5' RACE reads, yields one record per CDR3 protein. Of 50,000 to 65,000 distinct CDR3 sequences in the sample, approximately 6.6% were seen once. The clonotype originates from a man aged 18 to 29 who received the YFV17D yellow fever vaccine. The sample consisted of CD8+ T cells not binding an NS4B(214-222) dextramer, sorted from PBMCs, taken around 45 days after the first yellow fever vaccination. The chain joins TRBV11-2 to TRBJ1-1; D is unclear. The CDR3 nucleotides read TGTGCCAGCAGCTCTACCTGGAGCACTGAAGCTTTCTTT. It yields the protein CASSSTWSTEAFF.